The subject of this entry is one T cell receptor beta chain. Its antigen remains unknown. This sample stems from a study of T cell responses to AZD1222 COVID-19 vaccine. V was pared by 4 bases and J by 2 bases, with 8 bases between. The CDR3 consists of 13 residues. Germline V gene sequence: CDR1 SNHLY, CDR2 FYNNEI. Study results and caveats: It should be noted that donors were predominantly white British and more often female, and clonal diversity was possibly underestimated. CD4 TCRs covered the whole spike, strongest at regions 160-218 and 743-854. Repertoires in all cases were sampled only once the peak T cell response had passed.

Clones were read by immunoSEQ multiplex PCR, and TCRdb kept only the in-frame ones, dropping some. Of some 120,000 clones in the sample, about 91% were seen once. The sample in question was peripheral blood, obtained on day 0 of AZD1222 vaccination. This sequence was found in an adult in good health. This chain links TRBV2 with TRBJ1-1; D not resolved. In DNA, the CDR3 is TGTGCCAGCAGTGTAGAGGGAAACACTGAAGCTTTCTTT. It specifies CASSVEGNTEAFF.